One and the same sample provided the 8 T cell receptor beta chains below, sequenced in a study of blood T cell repertoires in COVID-19. The method was immunoSEQ multiplex PCR; TCRdb's version includes in-frame clones alone and lacks a portion of them. The sample carries 150,000 or so clones, 80% to 90% recorded once. Material: peripheral blood. These receptors were obtained from a young man with COVID-19, enrolled during active disease.

With regard to this clone: The junction differs from germline at one of its ends, possibly a read error. The gene calls are TRBV30 and TRBJ1-4; possibly TRBD1 for D (5 bases). Germline V gives CDR1 GTSNPN, CDR2 SVGIG (reference sequence). CDR3 size: 14 residues. The CDR3, as DNA: TGTGCCTGGAGTATAGGGGTTACTAATGAAAAACTGCTTTTT. It yields the protein CAWSIGVTNEKLLF.

This clone is a singleton in its sample. This sequence joins TRBV7-2 and TRBJ2-7; 7 bases agree with TRBD1. The CDR3 extends over 14 amino acids. Germline CDR1 reads SGHTA; CDR2 reads FQGNSA. V lost 6 bases, J lost 0 bases, and 5 bases stayed unmatched. This CDR3 is CASRTTGASYEQYF. CDR3 DNA sequence: TGTGCCAGCAGGACTACAGGGGCCTCCTACGAGCAGTACTTC.

The rearrangement uses TRBV19 and TRBJ2-1; a possible D gene is TRBD2 (5 bases). There are 16 residues in the CDR3. Germline loops: CDR1 LNHDA, CDR2 SQIVND (reference sequence). The V gene lost 3 bases and the J gene lost 8 bases, with 20 bases spanning the gap. Here the CDR3 DNA reads TGTGCCAGTAGTATTGAAGCTGAGACTAACGTCTATGAGCAGTTCTTC. It specifies CASSIEAETNVYEQFF.

This chain joins TRBV7-2 and TRBJ1-3, with D hard to call. This CDR3 spans 15 amino acids. Between the trimmed V and J ends, which lost 0 bases and 2 bases, there was a span of 8 bases. From germline, CDR1 is SGHTA and CDR2 FQGNSA. In DNA, the CDR3 is TGTGCCAGCAGCTTAGCCGCGTTCACTGGAAACACCATATATTTT. Translating it yields CASSLAAFTGNTIYF.

As DNA, the CDR3 is TGTGCCAGTAGTAAACTAGCGGGGGGATACAATGAGCAGTTCTTC. As protein: CASSKLAGGYNEQFF. This chain links TRBV19 with TRBJ2-1, with 12 bases matching TRBD2. V was clipped by 4 bases and J by 4 bases; unmatched bases: 2. This CDR3 is built from 15 residues. Germline assignment: CDR1 LNHDA and CDR2 SQIVND (reference sequence).

This clone was seen a few times. The junction departs from the called germline gene at one end, perhaps through a read error. This chain connects TRBV7-9 to TRBJ1-4; weak D call: TRBD1 (6 bases). Germline CDR1 is SEHNR and CDR2 is FQNEAQ (reference sequence). The length of the CDR3 is 13 residues. The CDR3 loop is CASSPGQYEKLLF. Here the CDR3 DNA reads TGTGCCAGCAGCCCGGGACAATACGAAAAACTGCTTTTT.

This clone appeared once. V is TRBV4-3 and J is TRBJ2-1, with 12 bases fitting TRBD2. J was trimmed by 5 bases and V by 1 base; bases with no gene match: 9. The germline V gene encodes CDR1 LGHNA and CDR2 YSLEER. The CDR3 runs to 18 residues. CDR3 nucleotide sequence: TGCGCCAGCAGCCAAGGGGTGGCGACTAGCGGGAGCCACAATGAGCAGTTCTTC. Residues: CASSQGVATSGSHNEQFF.

This clone was seen a single time. The chain couples TRBV29-1 to TRBJ1-1; possible D gene TRBD1, 5 bases. V gave up 7 bases and J gave up 6 bases, with 15 bases separating them. CDR1 is SQVTM, CDR2 ANQGSEA, per germline. CDR3 length: 12 residues. The CDR3: CSGGDRDAEAFF. Written as DNA, the CDR3 is TGCAGCGGCGGAGACAGAGACGCTGAAGCTTTCTTT.